These 26 T cell receptor beta chains came from one sample sequenced in a study of blood T cell repertoires in COVID-19. Profiling relied on immunoSEQ multiplex PCR, and the TCRdb table lists in-frame clones only, not all of them. The sample yields approximately 210,000 clones, approximately 87% seen once. Sample: peripheral blood. These receptor sequences come from a woman between 70 and 85 years old with acute or convalescent COVID-19.

The genes are TRBV20-1 and TRBJ1-2; D is unresolved. This CDR3 contains 11 residues. CDR1 and CDR2 from the germline V gene are DFQATT and SNEGSKA (reference sequence). V was clipped by 1 base and J by 7 bases, with 7 bases between them. The CDR3 region has the DNA TGCAGTGCTAGAGCCGTAATTGGCTACACCTTC. Translating gives CSARAVIGYTF.

This clone was seen only once. The CDR3 spells CASSSVRDSNQPQHF. In DNA form, the CDR3 reads TGTGCCAGCAGTTCTGTCAGGGATAGCAATCAGCCCCAGCATTTT. The chain combines TRBV27 with TRBJ1-5, with TRBD1 as a possible D gene (5 bases). This CDR3 has 15 residues. V dropped 4 bases and J dropped 0 bases, with 10 bases sitting between them. Germline loops: CDR1 MNHEY, CDR2 SMNVEV (reference sequence).

This clone was recorded only once. The J gene is TRBJ2-3, the V gene TRBV18; 7 bases are shared with TRBD2. Losses at the gene ends were 5 bases for V and 4 bases for J; bases not matched to a gene: 12. The CDR3 length is 16 residues. From germline, CDR1 is KGHSH and CDR2 LQKENI. The CDR3 DNA sequence: TGTGCCAGCTCAAGCGAGGGGAGGGCCAGATCAGATACGCAGTATTTT. As protein: CASSSEGRARSDTQYF.

This sequence joins TRBV5-1 and TRBJ1-2; maybe TRBD1 (5 bases). V was clipped by 0 bases and J by 2 bases, with 5 bases between them. CDR1 is SGHRS and CDR2 is YFSETQ in the germline V gene. This CDR3 region has 13 residues. The CDR3: CASSLEGNYGYTF. For the CDR3, the DNA is TGCGCCAGCAGCTTGGAGGGGAACTATGGCTACACCTTC.

The chain is built from TRBV18 and TRBJ2-1; no clear D. This CDR3 is built from 13 residues. Germline CDR1 KGHSH, CDR2 LQKENI. The germline V and J ends were trimmed by 2 bases and 6 bases, with 8 bases remaining between them. The CDR3 DNA reads as TGTGCCAGCTCACCAGACCAGGCCAATGAGCAGTTCTTC. Residues: CASSPDQANEQFF.

This chain joins TRBV18 and TRBJ1-5, with 7 nucleotides matching TRBD1. Trimming took 3 bases from V and 3 from J; bases not matched to a gene: 5. CDR1 KGHSH and CDR2 LQKENI come from the germline V gene. CDR3 size: 15 residues. The CDR3, as DNA: TGTGCCAGCTCACCTATTACAGGGGACAATCAGCCCCAGCATTTT. This translates into CASSPITGDNQPQHF.

The V and J genes are TRBV28 and TRBJ2-7, with a tentative D call TRBD1 (6 bases). The CDR3 is 15 residues long. Trimming shortened V by 6 bases and J by 1 base, and 16 bases separated the two germline ends. Per germline, CDR1 MDHEN and CDR2 SYDVKM. As DNA, the CDR3 is TGTGCCAGCAGCCGCGCAAGGACAGCGTCCTACGAGCAGTACTTC. Encoded protein: CASSRARTASYEQYF. The variable domain in full, completed from reference TRBV28 and TRBJ2-7, reads DVKVTQSSRYLVKRTGEKVFLECVQDMDHENMFWYRQDPGLGLRLIYFSYDVKMKEKGDIPEGYSVSREKKERFSLILESASTNQTSMYLCASSRARTASYEQYFGPGTRLTVT.

This clone turned up a few times. The chain joins TRBV27 to TRBJ1-2; 7 nucleotides match TRBD1. CDR1 is MNHEY, CDR2 SMNVEV, per germline (reference sequence). J lost 8 bases, V lost 5 bases, and 8 bases had no gene match. The CDR3 runs to 13 residues. Here the CDR3 DNA reads TGTGCCAGCAGTGAAAGACAGGGCACGGGCTACACCTTC. Translating it yields CASSERQGTGYTF.

The chain carries TRBV20-1 and TRBJ1-5; D is perhaps TRBD1 (5 bases). The V gene lost 3 bases and the J gene lost 2 bases, with 11 bases spanning the gap. The CDR3 has 14 amino acids. Germline CDR1 reads DFQATT; CDR2 reads SNEGSKA (reference sequence). The DNA of the CDR3 is TGCAGTGCTAGTGGGGGAGCGGGCAATCAGCCCCAGCATTTT. Encoded protein: CSASGGAGNQPQHF.

This chain uses TRBV6-5 with TRBJ2-7, with 11 bases aligning to TRBD2. J lost 7 bases, V lost 6 bases, and 8 bases had no gene match. CDR3 size: 14 residues. The germline V gene encodes CDR1 MNHEY and CDR2 SVGAGI. The CDR3 protein is CASRIAGGSGEQYF. CDR3 in DNA: TGTGCCAGCAGAATAGCGGGAGGGTCAGGAGAGCAGTACTTC.

The chain has TRBV10-2 and TRBJ2-2; weak D call: TRBD2 (5 bases). V was clipped by 8 bases and J by 4 bases, with 17 bases between them. Germline CDR1 reads WSHSY; CDR2 reads SAAADI. The CDR3 length is 15 residues. CDR3 in DNA: TGCGCCAGCTTTCGCGGGTCTGGAAGCACCGGGGAGCTGTTTTTT. Translated: CASFRGSGSTGELFF.

V is TRBV21-1 and J is TRBJ1-6. TRBV21-1 is shown as a pseudogene. The CDR3 runs 15 residues. The CDR3 loop reads CASSKKEGGGSPLHF. The CDR3 nucleotides read TGTGCCAGCAGCAAAAAAGAGGGAGGGGGTTCACCCCTCCACTTT.

V usage is TRBV27 and J usage is TRBJ2-5; 7 positions agree with TRBD2. The CDR3 spans 15 residues. The germline V gene encodes CDR1 MNHEY and CDR2 SMNVEV (reference sequence). V trimming: 3 bases; J trimming: 5 bases; junction bases outside the gene matches: 9. The CDR3 is CASSLLALSGETQYF. Written as DNA, the CDR3 is TGTGCCAGCAGTTTGCTGGCCCTTAGCGGGGAGACCCAGTACTTC.

The J gene is TRBJ2-3, the V gene TRBV5-4; 7 nucleotides line up with TRBD2. The CDR3 has 15 amino acids. The V gene end was trimmed by 6 bases and the J gene end by 7 bases; junction bases not matched to a gene: 14. Germline assignment: CDR1 SGHNT and CDR2 YYREEE (reference sequence). In DNA, the CDR3 is TGTGCCAGCACTTCGGGCGGGAGAAACGTCTATACGCAGTATTTT. Translating it yields CASTSGGRNVYTQYF. The full variable domain, its missing parts supplied by reference TRBV5-4 and TRBJ2-3, is ETGVTQSPTHLIKTRGQQVTLRCSSQSGHNTVSWYQQALGQGPQFIFQYYREEENGRGNFPPRFSGLQFPNYSSELNVNALELDDSALYLCASTSGGRNVYTQYFGPGTRLTVL.

The chain joins TRBV5-3 to TRBJ2-3; TRBD2 matches at 9 bases. TRBV5-3 is identified as an open reading frame with a role that is uncertain. The CDR3 contains 16 residues. J lost 2 bases, V lost 2 bases, and 6 bases had no gene match. CDR3 sequence reads: CARSLDSGGPTDTQYF. The CDR3 DNA sequence: TGTGCCAGAAGCTTAGATAGCGGGGGACCCACAGATACGCAGTATTTT.

This chain joins TRBV3-1 (or the pseudogene TRBV3-2) and TRBJ1-1; 8 bases are shared with TRBD1. CDR1 LGHDT and CDR2 YNNKEL come from the germline V gene (reference sequence). The V and J ends lost 4 bases and 2 bases, in that order; junction bases with no gene match: 6. This CDR3 has 15 residues. CDR3 loop: CASSRQGADNTEAFF. CDR3 nucleotide sequence: TGTGCCAGCAGCCGGCAGGGGGCGGATAACACTGAAGCTTTCTTT.

V is TRBV21-1 and J is TRBJ2-1; the table names TRBD1, a call not compared with the DNA. TRBV21-1 is a documented pseudogene. The CDR3 totals 15 residues. The CDR3 sequence is CASSKWPSSYNEQFF. The CDR3 region has the DNA TGTGCCAGCAGCAAATGGCCCTCGTCCTACAATGAGCAGTTCTTC.

There are a few counts of this clone. The sample contains more than one DNA sequence encoding this CDR3. This chain links TRBV6-5 with TRBJ2-7; 7 bases are a match to TRBD1. The CDR3 totals 14 residues. Trimming at V came to 6 bases and at J to 2 bases, leaving 7 bases not matched to a gene. In germline, CDR1 is MNHEY, CDR2 SVGAGI. The CDR3 bases are TGTGCCAGCAGAGTACCGGGACAGACCTACGAGCAGTACTTC. Its protein is CASRVPGQTYEQYF.

The chain employs TRBV5-1 and TRBJ2-2; 13 nucleotides match TRBD2. V shed 3 bases, J shed 0 bases, and the junction held 2 bases outside the gene matches. CDR1 and CDR2 (germline): SGHRS, YFSETQ. This CDR3 spans 17 amino acids. The CDR3 DNA reads TGCGCCAGCAGCTGGACTAGCGGGGGCGCGAACACCGGGGAGCTGTTTTTT. Its protein is CASSWTSGGANTGELFF.

This chain uses TRBV11-2 with TRBJ2-7, with D perhaps TRBD1 (5 bases). V shed 5 bases and J shed 4 bases, with 18 bases lying between them. Germline V gives CDR1 SGHAT, CDR2 FQNNGV. The CDR3 runs 15 residues. CDR3 residues: CASSLTDRHRYEQYF. CDR3 nucleotide sequence: TGTGCCAGCAGCCTAACGGACCGGCACAGGTACGAGCAGTACTTC.

The chain recombines TRBV5-1 with TRBJ1-4; 8 nucleotides align to TRBD1. V shed 0 bases and J 8 bases; nucleotides not matched to a gene: 6. This CDR3 is 15 amino acids long. Germline V lookup: CDR1 SGHRS, CDR2 YFSETQ. The CDR3 DNA reads as TGCGCCAGCAGCTTGGCAGGGACAGGAAAGGAAAAACTGTTTTTT. Amino acids: CASSLAGTGKEKLFF. Filled out from reference TRBV5-1 and TRBJ1-4, the complete variable domain reads KAGVTQTPRYLIKTRGQQVTLSCSPISGHRSVSWYQQTPGQGLQFLFEYFSETQRNKGNFPGRFSGRQFSNSRSEMNVSTLELGDSALYLCASSLAGTGKEKLFFGSGTQLSVL.

J is TRBJ2-1 and V is TRBV11-2; 8 nucleotides agree with TRBD2. V lost 5 bases and J lost 1; bases outside the gene matches: 7. CDR1 and CDR2 (germline): SGHAT, FQNNGV. This CDR3 spans 16 amino acids. The CDR3 coding sequence is TGTGCCAGCAGCCTGGTAGGGACTAGTTCCTACAATGAGCAGTTCTTC. Protein sequence: CASSLVGTSSYNEQFF.

V and J are TRBV19 and TRBJ1-3; D is unresolved. The V and J ends lost 3 bases and 2 bases respectively, with 14 bases between them. CDR1 LNHDA and CDR2 SQIVND come from the germline V gene (reference sequence). This CDR3 comprises 16 residues. CDR3 DNA: TGTGCCAGTAGTATCACATCGGGTGCGGCTGGAAACACCATATATTTT. Protein sequence: CASSITSGAAGNTIYF.

The chain couples TRBV7-9 to TRBJ2-3, with D perhaps TRBD1 (5 bases). The CDR3 runs 14 residues. Germline V gives CDR1 SEHNR, CDR2 FQNEAQ (reference sequence). V lost 8 bases and J lost 0, with 12 bases in between. The CDR3 DNA reads as TGTGCCAGCGGCGACAGCACTAGCACAGATACGCAGTATTTT. This codes for CASGDSTSTDTQYF.

The genes are TRBV9 and TRBJ1-2; 9 bases line up with TRBD1. Trimming removed 4 bases from V and 8 bases from J; junction bases left unmatched: 12. Germline CDR1 is SGDLS and CDR2 is YYNGEE. The CDR3 length is 15 residues. As DNA, the CDR3 is TGTGCCAGCAGCTTAACCGGGACAGGGTACGTCGGCTACACCTTC. This codes for CASSLTGTGYVGYTF.

The V and J genes are TRBV14 and TRBJ2-1; D remains unclear. The germline V and J ends were trimmed by 0 bases and 7 bases, with 7 bases remaining between them. CDR3 length equals 13 residues. Germline V lookup: CDR1 SGHDN, CDR2 FVKESK. The CDR3 DNA reads as TGTGCCAGCAGCCAAGATAGAATGAATGAGCAGTTCTTC. Residues: CASSQDRMNEQFF.